Presented here are 19 T cell receptor beta chains from one specimen sequenced in a study of blood T cell repertoires in COVID-19. Measured with immunoSEQ multiplex PCR; TCRdb has only the in-frame clones, and not every one. The profile covers a few hundred thousand clones, with roughly 80% appearing a single time and roughly 4% taken by the ten largest. Specimen: peripheral blood. These receptor sequences come from a man between 60 and 75 years old with acute or convalescent COVID-19.

The CDR3 region is CASSSVASGNNEQFF. The CDR3 DNA follows: TGTGCCAGCAGTAGCGTAGCTAGCGGGAACAATGAGCAGTTCTTC. This chain connects TRBV28 to TRBJ2-1; 9 nucleotides match TRBD2. The CDR3 runs 15 residues. J gave up 5 bases and V 5 bases, and 7 bases lay outside the gene matches. CDR1 and CDR2 from the germline V gene are MDHEN and SYDVKM.

The sample holds a few counts of this clone. Written as DNA, the CDR3 is TGTGCCAGCAGCCTCCGACAGGGCGGCTACACCTTC. Translating gives CASSLRQGGYTF. The chain combines TRBV3-1 (or the pseudogene TRBV3-2) with TRBJ1-2, with 7 bases aligning to TRBD1. J lost 8 bases, V lost 4 bases, and 4 bases had no gene match. This CDR3 region has 12 residues. The germline V gene has CDR1 LGHDT and CDR2 YNNKEL (reference sequence).

V is TRBV4-1 and J is TRBJ1-3, with 7 bases identical to TRBD1. Germline V gene lookup returns CDR1 MGHRA and CDR2 YSYEKL. V shed 0 bases and J 4 bases; nucleotides not matched to a gene: 6. The CDR3 totals 16 residues. The CDR3 reads CASSQDRGQRGNTIYF. CDR3 DNA: TGCGCCAGCAGCCAAGATAGGGGACAGCGAGGAAACACCATATATTTT.

J is TRBJ1-1 and V is TRBV30; maybe TRBD1 (6 bases). This CDR3 region has 13 residues. Trimming pared 2 bases from V and 8 bases from J, leaving 15 bases between. Germline V gene sequence: CDR1 GTSNPN, CDR2 SVGIG (reference sequence). CDR3 amino acids: CAWSQLSGTEAFF. The CDR3 nucleotides read TGTGCCTGGAGTCAATTATCCGGGACAGAAGCTTTCTTT.

The chain employs TRBV5-6 and TRBJ2-3; a weak D match, TRBD1 (5 bases). Germline V lookup: CDR1 SGHDT, CDR2 YYEEEE. The ends were cut back, 1 base at V and 2 bases at J, with 14 bases in the middle. This CDR3 has 16 amino acids. For the CDR3, the DNA is TGTGCCAGCAGCTTGATTGGGGCCCGGATCACAGATACGCAGTATTTT. Protein product: CASSLIGARITDTQYF.

The V call is TRBV28, the J call TRBJ1-1, with D perhaps matching TRBD1 (6 bases). CDR1 is MDHEN, CDR2 SYDVKM, per germline. CDR3 length equals 15 residues. Trimming took 0 bases from V and 3 from J, leaving 11 bases between them. In nucleotides, the CDR3 is TGTGCCAGCAGTTTATGGGGGGGGCTGGACACTGAAGCTTTCTTT. Residues: CASSLWGGLDTEAFF. Complete variable domain (other parts from reference TRBV28 and TRBJ1-1): DVKVTQSSRYLVKRTGEKVFLECVQDMDHENMFWYRQDPGLGLRLIYFSYDVKMKEKGDIPEGYSVSREKKERFSLILESASTNQTSMYLCASSLWGGLDTEAFFGQGTRLTVV.

The chain joins TRBV4-2 to TRBJ2-3, with D hard to call. Trimming removed 0 bases from V and 2 bases from J, with 9 bases in between. There are 15 residues in the CDR3. CDR1 is LGHNA and CDR2 is YNFKEQ in the germline V gene. CDR3 bases: TGTGCCAGCAGCCAAGATTTATGGGCCACAGATACGCAGTATTTT. This codes for CASSQDLWATDTQYF.

This clone was detected a few times. The sample holds other DNA sequences that translate to the same CDR3. This sequence joins TRBV7-9 and TRBJ1-3, with D possibly TRBD1 on 6 matching bases. Germline CDR1 SEHNR, CDR2 FQNEAQ (reference sequence). Trimming pared 1 base from V and 4 bases from J, leaving 8 bases between. This CDR3 has 14 residues. The CDR3 loop reads CASSLDRAGNTIYF. The CDR3 DNA is TGTGCCAGCAGCTTAGACAGGGCCGGAAACACCATATATTTT.

The chain employs TRBV5-1 and TRBJ2-3; 7 bases are shared with TRBD1. CDR1 and CDR2 from the germline V gene are SGHRS and YFSETQ. The CDR3 sequence is 15 residues long. After removal of 5 bases from V and 1 base from J, the junction contained 7 bases not matched to a gene. DNA for the CDR3: TGCGCCAGCAGACTCCGGGACAGCCGCACAGATACGCAGTATTTT. The encoded protein is CASRLRDSRTDTQYF.

The V gene is TRBV5-6, the J gene TRBJ2-7; unclear D gene. CDR1 is SGHDT and CDR2 is YYEEEE in the germline V gene. Trimming stripped 3 bases from V and 5 bases from J, with 6 bases between. The CDR3 runs to 11 residues. The CDR3 sequence: CASSSPHEQYF. DNA of the CDR3: TGTGCCAGCAGCTCTCCCCACGAGCAGTACTTC.

This chain links TRBV7-2 with TRBJ2-1, with 11 bases fitting TRBD2. Germline values: CDR1 SGHTA, CDR2 FQGNSA. V shed 6 bases and J 6 bases; nucleotides not matched to a gene: 10. CDR3 length: 16 residues. The CDR3 is CASRITSGRSGNEQFF. The CDR3 DNA follows: TGTGCCAGCAGAATAACTAGCGGGAGAAGTGGCAATGAGCAGTTCTTC.

The rearrangement links TRBV27 to TRBJ2-3; TRBD2 matches at 7 bases. CDR1 is MNHEY, CDR2 SMNVEV, per germline (reference sequence). The CDR3 has 17 amino acids. Unmatched junction bases numbered 17, after V lost 6 bases and J lost 5 bases. CDR3 protein: CASSPTRLAGWRDTQYF. Written as DNA, the CDR3 is TGTGCCAGCAGCCCAACACGACTAGCCGGATGGCGAGATACGCAGTATTTT.

The V call is TRBV29-1, the J call TRBJ2-5; the match to TRBD2 covers 7 bases. Losses at the gene ends were 7 bases for V and 5 bases for J; bases not matched to a gene: 7. Germline values: CDR1 SQVTM, CDR2 ANQGSEA. CDR3 length: 12 amino acids. The CDR3 sequence: CSAAAGGETQYF. CDR3 DNA sequence: TGCAGCGCGGCGGCCGGGGGGGAGACCCAGTACTTC.

This sequence joins TRBV28 and TRBJ1-2, with D possibly matching TRBD1 (6 bases). The V gene's germline CDR1 is MDHEN and CDR2 SYDVKM. The CDR3 has 11 residues. Trimming removed 4 bases from V and 6 bases from J, with 6 bases in between. The CDR3 here is CASSYRDGYTF. The CDR3 region has the DNA TGTGCCAGCAGTTACAGGGATGGCTACACCTTC.

The J gene is TRBJ1-1, the V gene TRBV9, with 8 bases lining up with TRBD1. This CDR3 is built from 16 residues. The V gene end was trimmed by 0 bases and the J gene end by 8 bases; junction bases not matched to a gene: 12. Germline V gene data show CDR1 as SGDLS and CDR2 as YYNGEE. The CDR3, as DNA: TGTGCCAGCAGCGTAGGAGTTGCTAGGCGACAGGGGGAAGCTTTCTTT. Protein: CASSVGVARRQGEAFF. Full variable domain (rest looked up from reference TRBV9 and TRBJ1-1): DSGVTQTPKHLITATGQRVTLRCSPRSGDLSVYWYQQSLDQGLQFLIQYYNGEERAKGNILERFSAQQFPDLHSELNLSSLELGDSALYFCASSVGVARRQGEAFFGQGTRLTVV.

The rearrangement links TRBV2 to TRBJ2-3; TRBD1 might be the D (6 bases). The CDR3 totals 14 residues. Germline loops: CDR1 SNHLY, CDR2 FYNNEI. V lost 6 bases and J lost 6, with 16 bases in between. Here the CDR3 DNA reads TGTGCCAGCAGACAGTTGGGGGCGTATGATACGCAGTATTTT. This gives the protein CASRQLGAYDTQYF.

This chain connects TRBV24-1 to TRBJ2-3; D unclear. CDR1 KGHDR and CDR2 SFDVKD come from the germline V gene. This CDR3 has 15 amino acids. V lost 3 bases, J lost 3 bases, and 12 bases lay in between. The CDR3 spells CATSDPRHETDTQYF. The CDR3 DNA is TGTGCCACCAGTGATCCTCGACATGAAACAGATACGCAGTATTTT.

The gene calls are TRBV5-4 and TRBJ2-3, with TRBD2 matching 12 bases. Germline CDR1 is SGHNT and CDR2 is YYREEE (reference sequence). This CDR3 is built from 16 residues. Trimming at V came to 4 bases and at J to 4 bases, leaving 7 bases not matched to a gene. CDR3 in DNA: TGTGCCAGCAGCCCCCTAGCGGGGGGGCCTCCAGATACGCAGTATTTT. Amino acid sequence: CASSPLAGGPPDTQYF. The whole variable domain, filled in from reference TRBV5-4 and TRBJ2-3, reads ETGVTQSPTHLIKTRGQQVTLRCSSQSGHNTVSWYQQALGQGPQFIFQYYREEENGRGNFPPRFSGLQFPNYSSELNVNALELDDSALYLCASSPLAGGPPDTQYFGPGTRLTVL.

This clone was counted a single time. This chain links TRBV7-2 with TRBJ2-1, with TRBD2 matching over 11 bases. V lost 3 bases to trimming and J lost 10 bases; unmatched junction nucleotides: 5. Per the germline V gene, CDR1 is SGHTA and CDR2 is FQGNSA. The CDR3 totals 14 residues. CDR3 DNA: TGTGCCAGCAGCTTGACTAGCGGGGTAGGGGAGCAGTTCTTC. It is translated as CASSLTSGVGEQFF. Looking up the rest from reference TRBV7-2 and TRBJ2-1 gives the full variable domain: GAGVSQSPSNKVTEKGKDVELRCDPISGHTALYWYRQSLGQGLEFLIYFQGNSAPDKSGLPSDRFSAERTGGSVSTLTIQRTQQEDSAVYLCASSLTSGVGEQFFGPGTRLTVL.